A selection of T cell receptor beta chains follows, all from one sample in a study of technical replicates of blood from a few donors. Using immunoSEQ multiplex PCR, the repertoire was profiled, and TCRdb retains in-frame clones only, with some absent. The sample lists 70,000 or so clones, roughly 91% seen once, with 0.3% to 0.4% in the top ten. The sample taken for sequencing was T cells isolated from PBMCs. These receptors all come from a human donor in good health. Some clones in this sample may be carry-over from other donors' samples. CDR3s leave out the opening cysteine and the closing phenylalanine or tryptophan.

j_gene	v_gene	CDR3aa
TRBJ2-2	TRBV11-2	ASSPRRGSIGVGELF
TRBJ1-3	TRBV19	ASSTGGNSGNTIY
TRBJ1-6	TRBV9	ASSPRGIQYSPLH
TRBJ2-7	TRBV11-1	ASSFQGTYEQY
TRBJ2-7	TRBV27	ASSLKYSHYEQY
TRBJ2-7	TRBV7-9	ASSWTGREQY
TRBJ1-5	TRBV6-5	ASKGQGALHQPQH
TRBJ2-3	TRBV25-1	ASSYGTDTQY
TRBJ1-5	TRBV19	ASSITGTVYSNQPQH
TRBJ2-3	TRBV2	ASILGGAPDTQY
TRBJ1-6	TRBV25-1	ASREGLNSPLH
TRBJ2-3	TRBV5-4	ASSPPGQGSDTQY
TRBJ2-1	TRBV20-1	SARAGMMQF
TRBJ2-7	TRBV28	ASRRVDPSYEQY
TRBJ2-1	TRBV7-8	ASSLARAGGPYEQF
TRBJ1-2	TRBV6-6	ASSRNRDFYGYT
TRBJ2-2	TRBV9	ASSVAGHPNTGELF
TRBJ2-1	TRBV27	ASSLGLAFNEQF
TRBJ2-7	TRBV19	ASSPRSGYEQY
TRBJ2-5	TRBV4-2	ASSLIAGRGETQY
TRBJ2-3	TRBV9	ASSGDRPTDTQY
TRBJ2-5	TRBV4-1	ASSQGGLGGKETQY
TRBJ1-5	TRBV6-1	ASTRTGGGQPQH
TRBJ1-2	TRBV4-1	ASSQREQTNYGYT
TRBJ1-4	TRBV5-4	ASSWTQGAGGKLF
TRBJ2-7	TRBV10-2	ASNPGGASTYEQY
TRBJ1-2	TRBV6-6	ASFPRGFNGYT
TRBJ2-1	TRBV28	ASSPGTSDEQF
TRBJ2-3	TRBV25-1	ASSESYGAATDTQY
TRBJ2-7	TRBV5-1	ASSLGAPSTYEQY
TRBJ1-1	TRBV19	ASSRTGGNTEAF
TRBJ1-4	TRBV7-9	ASSLVGQGKEKLF
TRBJ1-1	TRBV5-5	ASSLLYREAF
TRBJ2-2	TRBV12-5	ASGGGMSGELF
TRBJ2-2	TRBV5-1	ASSWRLGGSTGELF
TRBJ1-2	TRBV4-2	ASSQGVLNYGYT
TRBJ2-7	TRBV30	AWNRGPEQY
TRBJ1-1	TRBV7-9	ALRRALNTEAF
TRBJ2-7	TRBV5-1	ASSSGQGWYEQY
TRBJ1-5	TRBV4-1	ASSQRDLAGLYQPQH
TRBJ1-4	TRBV7-9	ASSYVSDEKLF
TRBJ2-7	TRBV25-1	ASSDPRQHYEQY
TRBJ2-3	TRBV5-6	ASRLSSADTQY
TRBJ2-1	TRBV4-1	ASSQNPIEASGTNEQF
TRBJ1-2	TRBV6-1	ASSEETGQRYGYT
TRBJ1-2	TRBV28	ASSFAWTTNYGYT
TRBJ2-3	TRBV9	ASSKEGSTDTQY
TRBJ2-5	TRBV7-3	ASSLTGAGDQETQY
TRBJ2-3	TRBV28	ASSSGRQGVDTQY
TRBJ1-2	TRBV15	ATSRSQAKGRNGYT
TRBJ1-2	TRBV29-1	SVYGPTGEEGYT
TRBJ1-1	TRBV19	ASTYRLGGWTEAF
TRBJ2-1	TRBV27	ASSSGTRGYNEQF
TRBJ1-4	TRBV6-1	ASIRPGQGREKLF
TRBJ2-7	TRBV11-2	ASSPRTSGMVSYEQY
TRBJ2-7	TRBV2	ASKATVSGQDEQY
TRBJ2-1	TRBV5-8	ASSPATARNEQF